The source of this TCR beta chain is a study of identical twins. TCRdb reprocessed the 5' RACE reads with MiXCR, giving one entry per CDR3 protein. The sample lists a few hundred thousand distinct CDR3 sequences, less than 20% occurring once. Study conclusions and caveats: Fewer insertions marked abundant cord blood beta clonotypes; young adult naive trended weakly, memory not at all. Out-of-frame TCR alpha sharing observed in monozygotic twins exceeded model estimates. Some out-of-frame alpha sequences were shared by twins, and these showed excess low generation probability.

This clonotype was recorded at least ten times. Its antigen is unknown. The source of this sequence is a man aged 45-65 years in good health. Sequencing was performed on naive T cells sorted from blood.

The CDR3 reads CSARAVGRSTETQYF. CDR3 sequence (DNA): TGCAGTGCTAGAGCGGTGGGTAGGAGCACAGAGACCCAGTACTTC. V is TRBV20-1 and J is TRBJ2-5; D unclear. The CDR3 loop spans 15 amino acids. V gave up 1 base and J gave up 4 bases, with 16 bases separating them. Germline V lookup: CDR1 DFQATT, CDR2 SNEGSKA (reference sequence).